One and the same sample provided the 19 T cell receptor beta chains below, sequenced in a study of T cell repertoires in cytomegalovirus infection. Each CDR3 protein gets one entry after TCRdb re-called the reads with MiXCR. The table has approximately 180,000 distinct CDR3 sequences, 17% seen once. Sequencing used CD8+ T cells from PBMCs. These receptor sequences come from a human donor in good health (CMV status not recorded). Some clones in this sample may be carry-over from other donors' samples.

This chain joins TRBV7-2 and TRBJ1-5; D ambiguous. The CDR3 spans 12 residues. Trimming stripped 1 base from V and 15 bases from J, with 13 bases between. Germline loops: CDR1 SGHTA, CDR2 FQGNSA. CDR3 coding DNA: TGTGCCAGCAGCTTAGGAGTAAATGAGAGGCATTTT. Its protein is CASSLGVNERHF.

The chain is built from TRBV7-2 and TRBJ1-6; no definite D call. V was trimmed by 1 base and J by 7 bases, leaving 8 bases between them. Germline V gene data show CDR1 as SGHTA and CDR2 as FQGNSA. This CDR3 region has 14 residues. The CDR3, as DNA: TGTGCCAGCAGCTTAGTTGGGCAAAATTCACCCCTCCACTTT. This encodes CASSLVGQNSPLHF. Variable domain in full (rest from reference TRBV7-2 and TRBJ1-6): GAGVSQSPSNKVTEKGKDVELRCDPISGHTALYWYRQSLGQGLEFLIYFQGNSAPDKSGLPSDRFSAERTGGSVSTLTIQRTQQEDSAVYLCASSLVGQNSPLHFGNGTRLTVT.

This clonotype was recorded a few times. J is TRBJ2-2 and V is TRBV12-3 or TRBV12-4, with a possible D match to TRBD1 (6 bases). The CDR3 is made up of 15 amino acids. V lost 7 bases to trimming and J lost 0 bases, with 12 bases between them. The DNA for the CDR3 is TGTGCCAGCAACGGACAGCTCTCGAACACCGGGGAGCTGTTTTTT. Its translation is CASNGQLSNTGELFF.

DNA for the CDR3: TGCAGCGAGACCAATCCGGGACAGGGAACTAGCACAGATACGCAGTATTTT. Amino acids: CSETNPGQGTSTDTQYF. The rearrangement joins TRBV29-1 to TRBJ2-3; the match to TRBD1 covers 9 bases. V trimming: 7 bases; J trimming: 0 bases; junction bases outside the gene matches: 14. The germline V gene encodes CDR1 SQVTM and CDR2 ANQGSEA. This CDR3 is 17 amino acids long.

This clonotype was seen a few times. The rearrangement joins TRBV25-1 to TRBJ2-1; TRBD2 agrees at 14 bases. J was trimmed by 9 bases and V by 4 bases; bases with no gene match: 2. The germline CDR1 and CDR2 sequences are MGHDK and SYGVNS. The CDR3 sequence is 14 residues long. For the CDR3, the DNA is TGTGCCAGCAGTGGACTAGCGGGAGGGGTTGAGCAGTTCTTC. Translated, it gives CASSGLAGGVEQFF.

This sequence joins TRBV5-6 and TRBJ2-1, with TRBD1 as a possible D gene (6 bases). The CDR3 has 15 residues. The V gene's germline CDR1 is SGHDT and CDR2 YYEEEE. With 6 bases removed from V and 2 bases from J, the gap between germline ends came to 15 bases. The CDR3 sequence: CASKFLTGPYNEQFF. DNA of the CDR3: TGTGCCAGCAAGTTCCTAACAGGGCCCTACAATGAGCAGTTCTTC.

The chain carries TRBV7-4 and TRBJ2-1; possibly TRBD1 or TRBD2 for D (5 bases each). V was trimmed by 4 bases and J by 12 bases, leaving 19 bases between them. CDR1 is SGHVT and CDR2 is SQSDAQ in the germline V gene. The CDR3 is made up of 14 amino acids. As DNA, the CDR3 is TGTGCCAGCAGCTCGACGCCCGGGACGATTGGGCAGTTCTTC. Its translation is CASSSTPGTIGQFF. The complete variable domain, with remaining parts taken from reference TRBV7-4 and TRBJ2-1, reads GAGVSQSPRYKVAKRGRDVALRCDSISGHVTLYWYRQTLGQGSEVLTYSQSDAQRDKSGRPSGRFSAERPERSVSTLKIQRTEQGDSAVYLCASSSTPGTIGQFFGPGTRLTVL.

This clonotype has just a few counts. The chain couples TRBV7-6 to TRBJ1-1; D gene uncertain. The V and J ends lost 2 bases and 8 bases respectively, with 12 bases between them. CDR1 SGHVS and CDR2 FNYEAQ come from the germline V gene. The CDR3 covers 13 residues. CDR3 in DNA: TGTGCCAGCAGCTTAAACGGCAAAAGGGAAGCTTTCTTT. Its translation is CASSLNGKREAFF.

This clonotype was picked up a small number of times. One junction end does not reproduce the germline sequence, and a read error may be involved. The chain combines TRBV7-9 with TRBJ2-3; TRBD1 is a possible D gene (5 bases). Germline CDR1 reads SEHNR; CDR2 reads FQNEAQ (reference sequence). CDR3 length equals 15 residues. The CDR3 nucleotides are TGTGCCAGCAGCTTCCCCCACACGACAGTACGGGCCCCACATTTT. The encoded protein is CASSFPHTTVRAPHF.

The chain links TRBV6-2 or TRBV6-3 to TRBJ1-5; unclear D gene. Germline V gene sequence: CDR1 MNHEY, CDR2 SVGEGT. The CDR3 totals 14 residues. The V end was cut by 6 bases, the J end by 4 bases, with 13 bases between. Written as DNA, the CDR3 is TGTGCCAGCAGCCCTTTTCAGGAAAATCAGCCCCAGCATTTT. Translation: CASSPFQENQPQHF.

This clonotype was observed a handful of times. The CDR3 DNA reads TGTGCCAGCAGCTTACGGCCGGGTAGCACAGATACGCAGTATTTT. Its translation is CASSLRPGSTDTQYF. The chain has TRBV7-8 and TRBJ2-3; D remains ambiguous. The CDR3 runs 15 residues. CDR1 and CDR2 (germline): SGHVS, FQNEAQ. V was clipped by 2 bases and J by 0 bases, with 9 bases between them. Full variable domain (remainder filled in from reference TRBV7-8 and TRBJ2-3): GAGVSQSPRYKVAKRGQDVALRCDPISGHVSLFWYQQALGQGPEFLTYFQNEAQLDKSGLPSDRFFAERPEGSVSTLKIQRTQQEDSAVYLCASSLRPGSTDTQYFGPGTRLTVL.

In this sample, this clonotype turned up a few times. The chain uses TRBV7-3 and TRBJ2-7; D is ambiguous. The CDR3 contains 11 residues. CDR1 and CDR2 (germline): SGHTA, FQGTGA. Trimming cost V 5 bases and J 6 bases, with 8 bases left between them. DNA of the CDR3: TGTGCCAGCAGCCAGGAGACCGAGCAGTACTTC. It codes for CASSQETEQYF.

This clonotype came up a few times. The V call is TRBV7-2, the J call TRBJ2-5; 11 nucleotides line up with TRBD2. V lost 1 base and J lost 5; bases outside the gene matches: 6. The CDR3 is 16 amino acids. Germline CDR1 reads SGHTA; CDR2 reads FQGNSA. CDR3 nucleotides: TGTGCCAGCAGCTTAGTGGTAGCGGGGGGGACGGAGACCCAGTACTTC. This translates into CASSLVVAGGTETQYF.

This sequence joins TRBV7-2 and TRBJ1-5; D unresolved. The germline V gene has CDR1 SGHTA and CDR2 FQGNSA. Between the trimmed V and J ends, which lost 1 base and 6 bases, there was a span of 4 bases. CDR3 length equals 12 residues. The CDR3 nucleotides are TGTGCCAGCAGCTTAGGCGTTCAGCCCCAGCATTTT. Translated, it gives CASSLGVQPQHF.

The gene calls are TRBV7-9 and TRBJ2-5; 8 nucleotides line up with TRBD1. The length of the CDR3 is 17 residues. J was trimmed by 0 bases and V by 4 bases; bases with no gene match: 10. Germline V gives CDR1 SEHNR, CDR2 FQNEAQ (reference sequence). The CDR3 is CASSSGTGTGYQETQYF. The CDR3 nucleotides are TGTGCCAGCAGCTCCGGAACCGGGACAGGATACCAAGAGACCCAGTACTTC.

This clonotype was observed a few times. This chain uses TRBV11-2 with TRBJ2-1, with unresolved D. Trimming took off 3 bases at V and 9 bases at J, with 9 bases between the two ends. The CDR3 consists of 12 residues. Per germline, CDR1 SGHAT and CDR2 FQNNGV. Written as DNA, the CDR3 is TGTGCCAGCAGCTTCGGCCAGAGTGAGCAGTTCTTC. Amino acids: CASSFGQSEQFF.

This clonotype was seen more than once but under ten times. The gene calls are TRBV28 and TRBJ1-1; no firm D call. The CDR3 extends over 13 amino acids. Germline lookup yields CDR1 MDHEN and CDR2 SYDVKM. The ends were cut back, 7 bases at V and 1 base at J, with 10 bases in the middle. The DNA of the CDR3 is TGTGCCAGCACCCCGGTGACGAACACTGAAGCTTTCTTT. Translating gives CASTPVTNTEAFF.

The V gene is TRBV10-2, the J gene TRBJ2-7; D possibly corresponds to TRBD1 (5 bases). The V gene lost 0 bases and the J gene lost 4 bases, with 13 bases spanning the gap. From germline, CDR1 is WSHSY and CDR2 SAAADI. This CDR3 contains 15 residues. The CDR3: CASSESGQGRYEQYF. Written as DNA, the CDR3 is TGCGCCAGCAGTGAGTCGGGGCAGGGTCGGTACGAGCAGTACTTC.

The chain has TRBV28 and TRBJ2-7; no clear D. This CDR3 contains 14 residues. Germline loops: CDR1 MDHEN, CDR2 SYDVKM. Trimming pared 3 bases from V and 0 bases from J, leaving 9 bases between. As DNA, the CDR3 is TGTGCCAGCAGTTTGGTCGACCGCTCCTACGAGCAGTACTTC. Amino acid sequence: CASSLVDRSYEQYF.